The 26 T cell receptor beta chains given below trace back to one sample, sequenced in a study of CD8 T cells in ankylosing spondylitis (dated by TCRdb to about 2017). The library was obtained by 5' RACE. The data were produced on an Illumina HiSeq 2500. TCRdb trimmed public reads at Q25 via fastp, called clones via MiXCR and kept in-frame beta chains. One record per CDR3 amino acid sequence lists the most common genes and DNA. The sample has about 69,000 distinct CDR3 sequences on record, 5.3% of them singletons. Clones ranked in the top ten supply 2% to 2.5% of the sample. Sequenced input: blood, either unsorted or a sorted T cell fraction (not recorded which). The receptors come from a male donor with ankylosing spondylitis or in good health (not recorded which).

This chain connects TRBV5-1 to TRBJ2-7; tentative D call: TRBD2 (5 bases). CDR3 length: 15 residues. The V gene's germline CDR1 is SGHRS and CDR2 YFSETQ. V lost 4 bases, J lost 7 bases, and 21 bases lay in between. The CDR3 DNA is TGCGCCAGCAGCATTTTAGCGACTGTGGAAGGAGAGCAGTACTTC. It specifies CASSILATVEGEQYF.

This clonotype was seen at least ten times. This chain connects TRBV14 to TRBJ2-1; D perhaps matches TRBD1 (5 bases). This CDR3 region has 12 residues. Trimming shortened V by 4 bases and J by 9 bases, and 10 bases separated the two germline ends. Germline values: CDR1 SGHDN, CDR2 FVKESK. CDR3: CASSPGISEQFF. In DNA form, the CDR3 reads TGTGCCAGCAGCCCAGGGATCAGTGAGCAGTTCTTC.

This clonotype showed up many times. The DNA for the CDR3 is TGCAGTGCTAGGGAGCCTAGATACTACGAGCAGTACTTC. Translating gives CSAREPRYYEQYF. This chain connects TRBV20-1 to TRBJ2-7; D ambiguous. The V gene's germline CDR1 is DFQATT and CDR2 SNEGSKA (reference sequence). The CDR3 sequence is 13 residues long. V was pared by 3 bases and J by 3 bases, with 12 bases between.

This clonotype was detected many times. The chain has TRBV10-3 and TRBJ2-1; D is unclear. CDR3 size: 12 residues. Germline V CDR1 and CDR2: ENHRY, SYGVKD. Trimming took off 4 bases at V and 7 bases at J, with 8 bases between the two ends. The CDR3 bases are TGTGCCATCAGTGCGGATCGGAATGAGCAGTTCTTC. Its translation: CAISADRNEQFF.

This clonotype was counted at least ten times. The CDR3 spells CASSATGGNTDTQYF. The CDR3 nucleotides are TGTGCCAGCAGCGCCACAGGGGGCAACACAGATACGCAGTATTTT. The V call is TRBV7-3, the J call TRBJ2-3; 9 positions match TRBD1. This CDR3 comprises 15 residues. The J segment lost 2 bases and the V segment lost 5 bases, leaving 5 bases of the junction unmatched. Germline V gives CDR1 SGHTA, CDR2 FQGTGA.

The chain carries TRBV12-5 and TRBJ2-5; possibly TRBD1 for D (6 bases). The length of the CDR3 is 17 residues. The germline gives CDR1 LGHNT, CDR2 FRNRAP. Trimming cost V 0 bases and J 1 base, with 15 bases left between them. The CDR3: CASGLVLRGQIQETQYF. As DNA, the CDR3 is TGTGCTAGTGGTTTGGTACTCCGCGGACAGATCCAAGAGACCCAGTACTTC.

This clonotype was seen repeatedly, ten times or more. The J gene is TRBJ2-6, the V gene TRBV27; D call uncertain. Germline V gene data show CDR1 as MNHEY and CDR2 as SMNVEV (reference sequence). This CDR3 is 15 amino acids long. With 6 bases removed from V and 0 bases from J, the gap between germline ends came to 9 bases. Written as DNA, the CDR3 is TGTGCCAGCAGCTCACTTTCCTCTGGGGCCAACGTCCTGACTTTC. It codes for CASSSLSSGANVLTF.

This clonotype showed up many times. The chain's CDR3 is CASSQDLDRRNTIYF. Here the CDR3 DNA reads TGCGCCAGCAGCCAAGATTTGGACAGGCGAAACACCATATATTTT. The rearrangement joins TRBV4-1 to TRBJ1-3; 7 nucleotides align to TRBD1. Germline V gives CDR1 MGHRA, CDR2 YSYEKL. The CDR3 contains 15 residues. V was clipped by 0 bases and J by 5 bases; unmatched bases: 4.

Ten or more counts support this clonotype. CDR3 sequence: CASSLAGGGYTQYF. The CDR3 coding sequence is TGTGCCAGCAGCTTAGCCGGGGGCGGATATACGCAGTATTTT. The V call is TRBV13, the J call TRBJ2-3; D tentatively fits TRBD1 or TRBD2 (6 bases each). The V gene lost 1 base and the J gene lost 7 bases, with 12 bases spanning the gap. This CDR3 comprises 14 residues. Germline CDR1 is PRHDT and CDR2 is FYEKMQ (reference sequence). Filled out from reference TRBV13 and TRBJ2-3, the complete variable domain reads AAGVIQSPRHLIKEKRETATLKCYPIPRHDTVYWYQQGPGQDPQFLISFYEKMQSDKGSIPDRFSAQQFSDYHSELNMSSLELGDSALYFCASSLAGGGYTQYFGPGTRLTVL.

The V and J genes are TRBV30 and TRBJ2-6; D unresolved. V lost 2 bases to trimming and J lost 0 bases, with 5 bases between them. The CDR3 has 14 amino acids. Germline V gives CDR1 GTSNPN, CDR2 SVGIG (reference sequence). CDR3: CAWSWYSGANVLTF. In DNA, the CDR3 is TGTGCCTGGAGTTGGTACTCTGGGGCCAACGTCCTGACTTTC.

This clonotype was picked up many times. The chain has TRBV6-1 and TRBJ1-5; D is unclear. CDR1 and CDR2 (germline): MNHNS, SASEGT. This CDR3 is 13 amino acids long. The V end was cut by 9 bases, the J end by 1 base, with 10 bases between. The CDR3 loop is CASRRISNQPQHF. The CDR3, as DNA: TGTGCCAGTCGACGGATCAGCAATCAGCCCCAGCATTTT.

There are many counts of this clonotype. The J gene is TRBJ2-6, the V gene TRBV20-1; D possibly corresponds to TRBD1 (6 bases). Deletions cut 1 base from V and 2 bases from J, with 12 bases between. This CDR3 is built from 16 residues. The V gene's germline CDR1 is DFQATT and CDR2 SNEGSKA (reference sequence). Written as DNA, the CDR3 is TGCAGTGCTAGAGGGCAGGGGAGTCCTGGGGCCAACGTCCTGACTTTC. This gives the protein CSARGQGSPGANVLTF.

This clonotype was observed at least ten times. The CDR3 reads CASSFIGTANYGYTF. Here the CDR3 DNA reads TGTGCCAGCAGTTTTATTGGGACAGCCAACTATGGCTACACCTTC. The genes are TRBV27 and TRBJ1-2; 7 nucleotides align to TRBD1. V lost 3 bases, J lost 2 bases, and 6 bases stayed unmatched. The CDR3 runs 15 residues. Per the germline V gene, CDR1 is MNHEY and CDR2 is SMNVEV (reference sequence).

About this clonotype: One end of the junction fails to match germline, which may point to a read error. The J gene is TRBJ1-5, the V gene TRBV15; a weak D match, TRBD1 (6 bases). This CDR3 is built from 16 residues. Per the germline V gene, CDR1 is LNHNV and CDR2 is YYDKDF (reference sequence). DNA for the CDR3: TGCGCCACCAGCAGAGGACAGTTCAATAGCAATCGGCCCCAGCATTTT. Translating it yields CATSRGQFNSNRPQHF. Complete variable domain (other parts from reference TRBV15 and TRBJ1-5): DAMVIQNPRYQVTQFGKPVTLSCSQTLNHNVMYWYQQKSSQAPKLLFHYYDKDFNNEADTPDNFQSRRPNTSFCFLDIRSPGLGDTAMYLCATSRGQFNSNRPQHFGDGTRLSIL.

This clonotype was picked up many times. V is TRBV18 and J is TRBJ1-1; perhaps TRBD1 as D (6 bases). Trimming shortened V by 5 bases and J by 5 bases, and 15 bases separated the two germline ends. Germline V gene data show CDR1 as KGHSH and CDR2 as LQKENI. This CDR3 has 14 amino acids. This CDR3 is CASSYSRGGTEAFF. CDR3 in DNA: TGTGCCAGCTCATATTCTAGAGGGGGGACTGAAGCTTTCTTT.

The sample holds many counts of this clonotype. V is TRBV18 and J is TRBJ2-2; TRBD1 is a possible D gene (5 bases). The germline CDR1 and CDR2 sequences are KGHSH and LQKENI. Between the trimmed V and J ends, which lost 2 bases and 1 base, there was a span of 8 bases. This CDR3 is 15 amino acids long. As DNA, the CDR3 is TGTGCCAGCTCACCATCGACAGAGAACACCGGGGAGCTGTTTTTT. This sequence encodes CASSPSTENTGELFF. Full variable domain (remainder filled in from reference TRBV18 and TRBJ2-2): NAGVMQNPRHLVRRRGQEARLRCSPMKGHSHVYWYRQLPEEGLKFMVYLQKENIIDESGMPKERFSAEFPKEGPSILRIQQVVRGDSAAYFCASSPSTENTGELFFGEGSRLTVL.

This clonotype occurred many times. This chain uses TRBV12-3 or TRBV12-4 with TRBJ1-6; no clear D. The CDR3 length is 13 residues. V was pared by 7 bases and J by 9 bases, with 13 bases between. The CDR3 DNA sequence: TGTGCCAGCACTCCTGGAGGGTTTTCACCCCTCCACTTT. Amino acid sequence: CASTPGGFSPLHF.

This clonotype showed up many times. The genes are TRBV20-1 and TRBJ2-7; a possible D gene is TRBD1 (7 bases). This CDR3 contains 14 residues. The germline V gene encodes CDR1 DFQATT and CDR2 SNEGSKA (reference sequence). Trimming removed 6 bases at V and 0 bases at J, with 15 bases between. The CDR3: CSAHRQGGSYEQYF. The DNA of the CDR3 is TGCAGTGCCCACAGGCAGGGGGGCTCCTACGAGCAGTACTTC.

The DNA of the CDR3 is TGTGCCATCAGGTTATGGGGGGGCCGAGGGCGGGTTAATGATGGCTACACCTTC. This codes for CAIRLWGGRGRVNDGYTF. This chain connects TRBV3-1 to TRBJ1-2, with D possibly matching TRBD1 (6 bases). V lost 10 bases, J lost 6 bases, and 33 bases lay in between. CDR1 LGHDT and CDR2 YNNKEL come from the germline V gene (reference sequence). The length of the CDR3 is 18 residues.

This clonotype was seen ten or more times. It may be a read error: a sequence one base away is much more abundant. V and J are TRBV5-1 and TRBJ2-2; D unresolved. Germline CDR1 is SGHRS and CDR2 is YFSETQ. The CDR3 is 12 residues long. Trimming took off 0 bases at V and 4 bases at J, with 1 base between the two ends. CDR3 sequence: CASSLATGELFF. CDR3 DNA sequence: TGCGCCAGCAGCTTGGCCACCGGGGAGCTGTTTTTT.

This clonotype was detected many times. The DNA of the CDR3 is TGTGCCTGGAGCCGACCCAGCTACAATGAGCAGTTCTTC. Translating gives CAWSRPSYNEQFF. The J gene is TRBJ2-1, the V gene TRBV30, with unresolved D. The CDR3 runs 13 residues. From germline, CDR1 is GTSNPN and CDR2 SVGIG (reference sequence). Trimming cost V 3 bases and J 3 bases, with 9 bases left between them. Full variable domain (outside the CDR3, taken from reference TRBV30 and TRBJ2-1): SQTIHQWPATLVQPVGSPLSLECTVEGTSNPNLYWYRQAAGRGLQLLFYSVGIGQISSEVPQNLSASRPQDRQFILSSKKLLLSDSGFYLCAWSRPSYNEQFFGPGTRLTVL.

This clonotype was detected many times. The chain carries TRBV4-2 and TRBJ2-3; 7 bases fit TRBD2. Losses at the gene ends were 1 base for V and 4 bases for J; bases not matched to a gene: 11. The CDR3 spans 17 residues. Germline CDR1 LGHNA, CDR2 YNFKEQ. The DNA of the CDR3 is TGTGCCAGCAGCCAAGTGTTCCAGCGGGGTTCCGCAGATACGCAGTATTTT. It translates to CASSQVFQRGSADTQYF.

The sample holds many counts of this clonotype. V is TRBV30 and J is TRBJ1-5, with 9 bases lining up with TRBD1. V shed 0 bases, J shed 9 bases, and the junction held 12 bases outside the gene matches. Germline V gene sequence: CDR1 GTSNPN, CDR2 SVGIG (reference sequence). This CDR3 is built from 16 residues. The CDR3 spells CAWSVQGGTGYRPQHF. The CDR3 coding sequence is TGTGCCTGGAGTGTACAAGGGGGGACAGGGTATCGGCCCCAGCATTTT.

This clonotype was seen many times. The V gene is TRBV3-1, the J gene TRBJ2-3; D is tentatively TRBD1 or TRBD2 (6 bases each). The V end lost 1 base, the J end lost 4 bases, and 9 bases lay between the germline ends. CDR3 length: 14 amino acids. Germline-derived CDR1 and CDR2 are LGHDT and YNNKEL (reference sequence). CDR3: CASSQGGAADTQYF. The CDR3 coding sequence is TGTGCCAGCAGCCAAGGGGGGGCAGCAGATACGCAGTATTTT.

This clonotype appeared many times. The chain employs TRBV6-1 and TRBJ1-5; D is perhaps TRBD1 (5 bases). CDR3 length: 17 amino acids. Germline V gene sequence: CDR1 MNHNS, CDR2 SASEGT. With 7 bases removed from V and 0 bases from J, the gap between germline ends came to 19 bases. CDR3 DNA sequence: TGTGCCAGCAAAAATCGCCGGGACCCCTATAGCAATCAGCCCCAGCATTTT. It translates to CASKNRRDPYSNQPQHF.

This clonotype has ten or more counts. V usage is TRBV5-5 and J usage is TRBJ1-2; D is undetermined. Trimming shortened V by 2 bases and J by 8 bases, and 10 bases separated the two germline ends. Germline V gene data show CDR1 as SGHKS and CDR2 as YYEKEE (reference sequence). The CDR3 has 12 amino acids. This CDR3 reads CASSFEGRGYTF. CDR3 nucleotides: TGTGCCAGCAGCTTCGAGGGCAGAGGCTACACCTTC.